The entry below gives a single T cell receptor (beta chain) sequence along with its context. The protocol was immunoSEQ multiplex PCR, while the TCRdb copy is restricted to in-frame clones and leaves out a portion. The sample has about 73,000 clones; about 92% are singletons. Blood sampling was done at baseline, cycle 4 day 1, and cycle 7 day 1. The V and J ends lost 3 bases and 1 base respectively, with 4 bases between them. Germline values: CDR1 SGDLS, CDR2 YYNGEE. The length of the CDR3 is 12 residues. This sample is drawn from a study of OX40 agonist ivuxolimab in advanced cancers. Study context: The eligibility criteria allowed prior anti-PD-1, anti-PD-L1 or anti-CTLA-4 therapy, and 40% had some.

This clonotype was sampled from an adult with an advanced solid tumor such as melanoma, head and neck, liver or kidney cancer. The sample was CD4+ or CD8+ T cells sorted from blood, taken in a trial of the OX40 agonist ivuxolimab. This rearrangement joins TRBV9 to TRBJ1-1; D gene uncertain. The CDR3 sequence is CASSGGNTEAFF. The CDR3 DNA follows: TGTGCCAGCAGCGGGGGGAACACTGAAGCTTTCTTT. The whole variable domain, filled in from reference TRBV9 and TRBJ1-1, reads DSGVTQTPKHLITATGQRVTLRCSPRSGDLSVYWYQQSLDQGLQFLIQYYNGEERAKGNILERFSAQQFPDLHSELNLSSLELGDSALYFCASSGGNTEAFFGQGTRLTVV.